The TCR beta chain under discussion was sequenced for a study of shared clonotypes between healthy human individuals. Study-wide results and caveats: Clonotype sharing across a handful of donors was observed for about 5.5% of naive CD4 clonotypes. Larger estimated richness was generally recorded for naive subsets relative to memory subsets. An effect of sequencing depth on clonotype sharing among donors was expected.

Naive-designated CD8 cells lacked CD45RO, were positively enriched for CCR7, and omitted terminally differentiated effector memory CD45RA+ cells. Authors' processing steps: Owing to the provision of junction-only sequences devoid of quality scores by immunoSEQ, filtering differed. Clones were read by immunoSEQ multiplex PCR, and TCRdb kept only the in-frame ones, dropping some. V, J and clone size are taken as reported in that table, and D and trimming were inferred from the DNA itself. The data hold some 800,000 clones, with nearly 95% observed a single time. Turning to this clone: What it binds is not known.

The V gene's germline CDR1 is SEHNR and CDR2 FQNEAQ (reference sequence). The CDR3 consists of 16 residues. The V gene lost 0 bases and the J gene lost 4 bases, with 13 bases spanning the gap. Input material: naive CD8+ T cells sorted from blood. The clonotype originates from a man aged 25 to 40 in good health. The chain has TRBV7-9 and TRBJ2-1; D is undetermined. The CDR3 is CASSLAISGPYNEQFF. CDR3 DNA sequence: TGTGCCAGCAGCTTAGCGATCTCTGGTCCATACAATGAGCAGTTCTTC.